These T cell receptor beta chains were read from a single sample in a study of shared clonotypes between healthy human individuals. Measured with immunoSEQ multiplex PCR; TCRdb has only the in-frame clones, and not every one. This table holds 2 million to 2.5 million clones, 95% found once. The sample was naive CD4+ T cells sorted from blood. Receptors originate from a man younger than 35 in good health. Each CDR3 is given with its conserved first and last residue. D genes are given only for firm matches. Where a row states a size, it is once, few, many or the class of an expanded clone; other rows omit it.

D gene,V gene,clone size,J gene,CDR3 length,CDR3 protein,CDR3 DNA
.,TRBV7-3,.,TRBJ1-1,13,CASSLQTNTEAFF,TGTGCCAGCAGCTTACAGACCAACACTGAAGCTTTCTTT
.,TRBV30,few,TRBJ2-5,11,CAWSVGETQYF,TGTGCCTGGAGTGTGGGAGAGACCCAGTACTTC
TRBD2,TRBV30,.,TRBJ2-3,15,CACKKGLAGTDTQYF,TGTGCCTGCAAAAAAGGACTAGCGGGCACAGATACGCAGTATTTT
.,TRBV18,.,TRBJ1-2,15,CASSPSRQDPYGYTF,TGTGCCAGCTCACCATCCCGACAGGACCCATATGGCTACACCTTC
.,TRBV7-8,.,TRBJ2-2,12,CASSFMVGELFF,TGTGCCAGCAGCTTTATGGTCGGGGAGCTGTTTTTT
TRBD1,TRBV7-2,.,TRBJ2-7,15,CASSLVDRGRYEQYF,TGTGCCAGCAGCTTAGTCGACAGGGGGCGTTACGAGCAGTACTTC
TRBD1,TRBV30,.,TRBJ2-7,13,CAGFDRGTYEQYF,TGTGCCGGATTTGACAGGGGAACCTACGAGCAGTACTTC
TRBD1,TRBV29-1,once,TRBJ1-1,12,CSVQGALTEAFF,TGCAGCGTACAGGGGGCGTTAACTGAAGCTTTCTTT
.,TRBV29-1,.,TRBJ2-7,14,CSVSDGAGGNEQYF,TGCAGCGTTTCCGACGGGGCAGGCGGGAACGAGCAGTACTTC
TRBD2,TRBV5-6,.,TRBJ2-5,17,CASSSGTSGGPWETQYF,TGTGCCAGCAGCTCCGGGACTAGCGGGGGTCCTTGGGAGACCCAGTACTTC
.,TRBV5-5,.,TRBJ1-2,13,CASSLDSFYGYTF,TGTGCCAGCAGCTTAGACAGCTTCTATGGCTACACCTTC
TRBD2,TRBV5-4,.,TRBJ2-3,18,CASSLATSTGGQTDTQYF,TGTGCCAGCAGCTTGGCCACGTCGACGGGGGGGCAGACAGATACGCAGTATTTT
TRBD1,TRBV10-1,once,TRBJ2-7,14,CASSTDRGVGEQYF,TGCGCCAGCAGTACCGACAGGGGGGTCGGCGAGCAGTACTTC
TRBD2,TRBV7-8,.,TRBJ2-7,18,CASSKQPGTSGGAYEQYF,TGTGCCAGCAGCAAACAGCCCGGGACTAGCGGGGGGGCCTACGAGCAGTACTTC
TRBD1,TRBV5-1,.,TRBJ1-2,14,CASSSDDRAWGYTF,TGCGCCAGCAGCTCCGACGACAGGGCCTGGGGCTACACCTTC
.,TRBV5-6,.,TRBJ2-3,11,CASSLIDTQYF,TGTGCCAGCAGCTTAATAGATACGCAGTATTTT
TRBD1,TRBV7-2,.,TRBJ1-2,15,CASSDEGQGIGGYTF,TGTGCCAGCAGCGACGAGGGACAGGGGATAGGTGGCTACACCTTC
.,TRBV2,.,TRBJ1-2,11,CASRVIYGYTF,TGTGCCAGCAGGGTAATCTATGGCTACACCTTC
.,TRBV7-2,.,TRBJ2-7,14,CASSNRERAYEQYF,TGTGCCAGCAGCAACAGGGAACGGGCCTACGAGCAGTACTTC
.,TRBV11-3,.,TRBJ2-5,12,CASSLRGETQYF,TGTGCCAGCAGCTTAAGGGGGGAGACCCAGTACTTC
.,TRBV18,.,TRBJ1-2,15,CASSPTATSNYGYTF,TGTGCCAGCTCACCAACGGCTACATCTAACTATGGCTACACCTTC
.,TRBV29-1,.,TRBJ2-1,14,CSVEARLSGNEQFF,TGCAGCGTTGAAGCCAGGTTGTCGGGCAATGAGCAGTTCTTC
TRBD1,TRBV28,once,TRBJ2-7,15,CASSFTGTGGYEQYF,TGTGCCAGCAGTTTCACCGGGACAGGGGGCTACGAGCAGTACTTC
.,TRBV10-3,.,TRBJ2-1,15,CAISAEGLGNNEQFF,TGTGCCATCAGTGCAGAGGGCCTAGGGAACAATGAGCAGTTCTTC
.,TRBV21-1,once,TRBJ1-5,16,CASCRPPGQINQPQHF,TGTGCCAGCTGTCGACCTCCGGGACAGATAAATCAGCCCCAGCATTTT
TRBD1,TRBV6-5,.,TRBJ1-2,13,CASSRQGTYGYTF,TGTGCCAGCAGTCGACAGGGTACCTATGGCTACACCTTC
.,TRBV7-7,.,TRBJ2-1,13,CASSSGPCNEQFF,TGTGCTAGCAGCTCGGGACCCTGCAATGAGCAGTTCTTC
TRBD2,TRBV18,.,TRBJ2-2,16,CASSPSGSFDTGELFF,TGTGCCAGCTCACCAAGCGGGAGCTTCGACACCGGGGAGCTGTTTTTT
.,TRBV6-1,.,TRBJ2-5,12,CASSESGETQYF,TGTGCCAGCAGTGAGTCGGGGGAGACCCAGTACTTC
.,TRBV2,.,TRBJ1-2,16,CASSERGTPINYGYTF,TGTGCCAGCAGTGAAAGGGGGACCCCGATTAACTATGGCTACACCTTC
.,TRBV10-3,.,TRBJ2-3,11,CAARTTDTQYF,TGTGCCGCCCGGACCACAGATACGCAGTATTTT
.,TRBV28,.,TRBJ2-3,15,CASSLSAGSTDTQYF,TGTGCCAGCAGTTTATCGGCAGGGAGCACAGATACGCAGTATTTT
TRBD2,TRBV29-1,.,TRBJ2-1,18,CSAPAGGPFQNSYNEQFF,TGCAGCGCCCCAGCGGGGGGGCCTTTCCAGAACTCCTACAATGAGCAGTTCTTC
.,TRBV18,.,TRBJ1-2,11,CASSPQVGYTF,TGTGCCAGCTCACCACAGGTCGGCTACACCTTC
TRBD2,TRBV11-2,.,TRBJ2-7,17,CASSPLAGTSSSYEQYF,TGTGCCAGCAGTCCACTAGCGGGGACTTCCAGCTCCTACGAGCAGTACTTC
.,TRBV5-1,.,TRBJ2-1,16,CASSPNPGPPNNEQFF,TGCGCCAGCAGCCCGAACCCGGGACCCCCTAACAATGAGCAGTTCTTC
.,TRBV6-5,.,TRBJ1-1,15,CASSSAGGLGTEAFF,TGTGCCAGCAGTTCGGCGGGGGGCTTGGGCACTGAAGCTTTCTTT
TRBD1,TRBV30,.,TRBJ1-5,14,CAWSVRQGYQPQHF,TGTGCCTGGAGTGTACGACAGGGTTATCAGCCCCAGCATTTT
.,TRBV5-6,.,TRBJ2-1,16,CASSLAGRGTYNEQFF,TGTGCCAGCAGCTTGGCTGGGCGGGGCACCTACAATGAGCAGTTCTTC
TRBD2,TRBV2,.,TRBJ2-3,15,CASSLAGGKEGTQYF,TGTGCCAGCAGCCTAGCGGGGGGGAAAGAAGGTACGCAGTATTTT
TRBD2,TRBV7-3,.,TRBJ2-3,16,CASSSSGTTITDTQYF,TGTGCCAGCAGCTCCTCCGGGACTACCATCACAGATACGCAGTATTTT
TRBD2,TRBV9,.,TRBJ2-2,17,CASSLSGRASGTGELFF,TGTGCCAGCAGCCTTAGCGGGAGGGCCTCGGGTACCGGGGAGCTGTTTTTT
TRBD1,TRBV6-5,.,TRBJ1-3,13,CASRRQGGNTIYF,TGTGCCAGCAGACGACAGGGCGGAAACACCATATATTTT
.,TRBV27,.,TRBJ1-1,13,CASSLAGVEGAFF,TGTGCCAGCAGTTTGGCAGGGGTTGAGGGAGCTTTCTTT
.,TRBV10-3,.,TRBJ2-1,12,CAISDGYNEQFF,TGTGCCATCAGTGATGGATACAATGAGCAGTTCTTC